This is a list of T cell receptor beta chains from one sample in a study of T cell responses to AZD1222 COVID-19 vaccine. Profiling relied on immunoSEQ multiplex PCR, and the TCRdb table lists in-frame clones only, not all of them. Counted here are about 150,000 clones, 80% to 95% occurring once; the ten biggest clones make up approximately 2.2%. This specimen consisted of peripheral blood, obtained on day 0 of AZD1222 vaccination. The receptors come from an adult in good health. The CDR3 runs from the conserved cysteine through the conserved F or W. A D gene is named only where the DNA matches it firmly. For some rows the clone size is stated as once, few or many, or as a class when expanded; others skip it.

d_call clone_size j_call v_call cdr3_nt cdr3_aa
TRBD2 - TRBJ2-2 TRBV4-3 TGCGCCAGCAGCCTTAGCGGGGGGGCCGCCGGGGAGCTGTTTTTT CASSLSGGAAGELFF
- - TRBJ1-4 TRBV18 TGTGCCAGCTCATCATCCGGGACACCCGAAAAACTGTTTTTT CASSSSGTPEKLFF
- - TRBJ1-1 TRBV5-4 TGTGCCAGCAGCTTGGGATCAGGGGACGCTTTCTTT CASSLGSGDAFF
- - TRBJ2-7 TRBV6-5 TGTGCCAGCAGCGGAGAGTACCTGGAGTACGAGCAGTACTTC CASSGEYLEYEQYF
TRBD1 - TRBJ1-6 TRBV3-1/TRBV3-2 TGTGCCAGCAGCCAAGATGAGGACAGGGGGAAATGGGACGGTTCACCCCTCCACTTT CASSQDEDRGKWDGSPLHF
- - TRBJ1-2 TRBV12-3/TRBV12-4 TGTGCCAGCGGATCAGACTATGGCTACACCTTC CASGSDYGYTF
- - TRBJ2-1 TRBV5-5 TGTGCCAGCAGCTTGGTACTAGCCTCCTACAATGAGCAGTTCTTC CASSLVLASYNEQFF
TRBD1 - TRBJ2-7 TRBV13 TGTGCCAGCAGCCCCTCCTCCGGGACAGCTTACGAGCAGTACTTC CASSPSSGTAYEQYF
- - TRBJ1-6 TRBV18 TGTGCCAGCTCACCCGCAACTTATTCACCCCTCCACTTT CASSPATYSPLHF
- - TRBJ2-7 TRBV28 TGTGCCAGCAGTCTGGCGTCCGGGTCCTACGAGCAGTACTTC CASSLASGSYEQYF
TRBD2 - TRBJ2-1 TRBV12-3/TRBV12-4 TGTGCCAGCAGCCCGGGGGGGCTAGGGCAGTTCTTC CASSPGGLGQFF
- - TRBJ1-5 TRBV19 TGTGCCAGTAACCCCCCGGGGTTCAATCAGCCCCAGCATTTT CASNPPGFNQPQHF
- - TRBJ1-2 TRBV28 TGTGCCAGCAGCTTAGTCGGGACAACGCTAGGAACGCGCTATGGCTACACCTTC CASSLVGTTLGTRYGYTF
- - TRBJ2-7 TRBV18 TGTGCCAGCTCACCGGCACAGGATGGGTTCTACGAGCAGTACTTC CASSPAQDGFYEQYF
- - TRBJ2-2 TRBV5-5 TGTGCCAGCAGCCTGAATGGGGGGTCGAACACCGGGGAGCTGTTTTTT CASSLNGGSNTGELFF
TRBD2 - TRBJ2-7 TRBV4-1 TGCGCCAGCAGCCACCCCGGGAGGACTACCTACGAGCAGTACTTC CASSHPGRTTYEQYF
- - TRBJ2-7 TRBV7-9 TGTGCCAGCAGCTTGCCCGGTCCGAGCAGAGGCAGATACGAGCAGTACTTC CASSLPGPSRGRYEQYF
TRBD2 - TRBJ2-2 TRBV19 TGTGCCAGTAGGGCTAGCGGGAGGCAAACCGGGGAGCTGTTTTTT CASRASGRQTGELFF
- - TRBJ1-4 TRBV2 TGCGCCAGCAGTGACACAGGGGAAAAACTGTTTTTT CASSDTGEKLFF
TRBD1 once TRBJ2-7 TRBV5-1 TGCGCCAGCAGCTTGGGGGACAGTCAGTCCTACGAGCAGTACTTC CASSLGDSQSYEQYF
TRBD2 once TRBJ2-7 TRBV11-2 TGTGCCAGCAGCACCCTGACTAGCGGGGTGGGTGAGCAGTACTTC CASSTLTSGVGEQYF
- - TRBJ1-2 TRBV2 TGTGCCAGCATTGCGGGGACTTATGGCTACACCTTC CASIAGTYGYTF
TRBD1 - TRBJ2-7 TRBV7-2 TGTGCCAGCAGCTTAGCGGTTTGGACAGGGACCTACGAGCAGTACTTC CASSLAVWTGTYEQYF
TRBD1 - TRBJ1-4 TRBV19 TGTGCCACCTCGGGACAGCGTAATGAAAAACTGTTTTTT CATSGQRNEKLFF
TRBD1 few TRBJ1-1 TRBV18 TGTGCCAGCTCACCAAGGACAGGGGGGAACACTGAAGCTTTCTTT CASSPRTGGNTEAFF
- - TRBJ2-3 TRBV24-1 TGTGCCACCAGTGCCTGGGGGGATACGCAGTATTTT CATSAWGDTQYF
TRBD2 - TRBJ2-3 TRBV6-2/TRBV6-3 TGTGCCAGCAGTCCCGGGGAGGGCAGGGTGTATACATCCGCAGATACGCAGTATTTT CASSPGEGRVYTSADTQYF
- once TRBJ2-7 TRBV19 TGTGCCAGTAGTATAACGGGAAGGGAGCAGTACTTC CASSITGREQYF
- once TRBJ1-1 TRBV28 TGTGCCAGCAAGACGCCCCAGACGGAGAACACTGAAGCTTTCTTT CASKTPQTENTEAFF
- once TRBJ1-2 TRBV3-1/TRBV3-2 TGTGCCAGCAGCCAAAATGAGGTCCAGTATGGCTACACCTTC CASSQNEVQYGYTF
TRBD2 once TRBJ2-3 TRBV7-9 TGTGCCAGCAGCTTAAGGCTGTCTAGCGGGACCACAGATACGCAGTATTTT CASSLRLSSGTTDTQYF
TRBD1 - TRBJ1-2 TRBV6-5 TGTGCCAGCAGAGAGGGACAGGCCCCGGGTGGCTACACCTTC CASREGQAPGGYTF